This TCR beta chain was identified in a study of early T cells in non-severe SARS-CoV-2 infection. Study background: Chains were unpaired, as sequencing was done on bulk RNA from unsorted whole blood.

TCRdb analysed the 5' RACE reads with MiXCR anew, one entry per CDR3 protein. The sample holds tens of thousands of distinct CDR3 sequences, roughly 13% seen once. Findings and limits, study-wide: VDJdb matching, biased toward anti-spike CD8 responses, missed private and CD4 specificities.

Worth noting for this clonotype: The antigen is not known.

CDR1 and CDR2 (germline): LGHDT, YNNKEL (reference sequence). The CDR3 length is 16 residues. V was pared by 0 bases and J by 1 base, with 7 bases between. The rearrangement uses TRBV3-1 and TRBJ2-6; no clear D. This receptor was obtained from an adult who was a healthcare worker with PCR-confirmed SARS-CoV-2 infection or an uninfected control (not recorded which). The source material was whole blood. This CDR3 reads CASSQDGGSGANVLTF. The CDR3 DNA sequence: TGTGCCAGCAGCCAAGACGGTGGGTCTGGGGCCAACGTCCTGACTTTC.